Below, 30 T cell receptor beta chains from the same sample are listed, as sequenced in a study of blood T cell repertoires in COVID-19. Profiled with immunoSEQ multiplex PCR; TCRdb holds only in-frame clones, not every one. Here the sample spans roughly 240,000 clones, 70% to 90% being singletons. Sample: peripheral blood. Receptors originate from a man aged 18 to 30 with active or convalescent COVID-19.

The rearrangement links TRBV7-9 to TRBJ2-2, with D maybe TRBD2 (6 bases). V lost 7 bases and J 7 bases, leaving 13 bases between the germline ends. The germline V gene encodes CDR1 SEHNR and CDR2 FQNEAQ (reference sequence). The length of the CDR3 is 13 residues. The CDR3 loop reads CASTSGQGGELFF. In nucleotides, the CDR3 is TGTGCCAGCACCAGCGGGCAAGGCGGGGAGCTGTTTTTT.

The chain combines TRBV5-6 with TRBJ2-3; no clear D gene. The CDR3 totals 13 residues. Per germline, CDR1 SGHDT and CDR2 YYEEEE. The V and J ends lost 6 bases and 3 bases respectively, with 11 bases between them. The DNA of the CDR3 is TGTGCCAGCACCTCGAGTGGTACAGATACGCAGTATTTT. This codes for CASTSSGTDTQYF.

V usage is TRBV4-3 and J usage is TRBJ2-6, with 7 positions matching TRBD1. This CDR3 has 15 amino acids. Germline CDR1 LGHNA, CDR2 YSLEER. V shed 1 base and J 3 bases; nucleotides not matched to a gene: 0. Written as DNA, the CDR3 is TGCGCCAGCAGCCAAGGACAGGGTGGGGCCAACGTCCTGACTTTC. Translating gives CASSQGQGGANVLTF.

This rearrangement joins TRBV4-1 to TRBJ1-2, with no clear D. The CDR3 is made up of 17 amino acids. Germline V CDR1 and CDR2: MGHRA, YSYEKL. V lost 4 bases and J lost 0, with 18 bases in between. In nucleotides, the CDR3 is TGCGCCAGCAGCCCAAGCTGGTTTGGCGGTTCTAACTATGGCTACACCTTC. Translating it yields CASSPSWFGGSNYGYTF.

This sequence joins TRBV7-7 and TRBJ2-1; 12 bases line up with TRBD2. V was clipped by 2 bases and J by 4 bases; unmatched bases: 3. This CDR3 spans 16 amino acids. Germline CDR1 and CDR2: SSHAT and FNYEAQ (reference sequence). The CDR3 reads CASSLRGLAGYNEQFF. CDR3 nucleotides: TGTGCCAGCAGCTTAAGGGGACTAGCGGGTTACAATGAGCAGTTCTTC.

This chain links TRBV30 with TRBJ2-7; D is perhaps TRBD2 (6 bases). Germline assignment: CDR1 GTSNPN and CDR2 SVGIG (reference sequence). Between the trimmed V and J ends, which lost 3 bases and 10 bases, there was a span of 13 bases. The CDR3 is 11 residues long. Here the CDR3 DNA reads TGTGCCTGGAGCTCTGGAGGGAAACAGTACTTC. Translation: CAWSSGGKQYF. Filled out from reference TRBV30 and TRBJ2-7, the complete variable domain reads SQTIHQWPATLVQPVGSPLSLECTVEGTSNPNLYWYRQAAGRGLQLLFYSVGIGQISSEVPQNLSASRPQDRQFILSSKKLLLSDSGFYLCAWSSGGKQYFGPGTRLTVT.

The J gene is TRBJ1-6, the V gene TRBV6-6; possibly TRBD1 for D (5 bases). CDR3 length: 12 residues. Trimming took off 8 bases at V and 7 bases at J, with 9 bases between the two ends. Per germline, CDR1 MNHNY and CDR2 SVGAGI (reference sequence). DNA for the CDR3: TGTGCCAGCCACGGGGGGAATTCACCCCTCCACTTT. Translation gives CASHGGNSPLHF.

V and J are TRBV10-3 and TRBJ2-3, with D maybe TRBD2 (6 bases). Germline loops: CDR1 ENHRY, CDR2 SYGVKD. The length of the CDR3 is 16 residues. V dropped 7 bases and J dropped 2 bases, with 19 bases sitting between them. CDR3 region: CAITPGLARTTDTQYF. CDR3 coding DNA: TGTGCCATCACCCCAGGGCTAGCGAGAACCACAGATACGCAGTATTTT.

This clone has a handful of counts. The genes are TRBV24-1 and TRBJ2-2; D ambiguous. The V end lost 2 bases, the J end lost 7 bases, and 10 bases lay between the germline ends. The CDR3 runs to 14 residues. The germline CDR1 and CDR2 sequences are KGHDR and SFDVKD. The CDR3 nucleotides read TGTGCCACCAGTGATTGGAGAGGCGGCGGGGAGCTGTTTTTT. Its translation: CATSDWRGGGELFF.

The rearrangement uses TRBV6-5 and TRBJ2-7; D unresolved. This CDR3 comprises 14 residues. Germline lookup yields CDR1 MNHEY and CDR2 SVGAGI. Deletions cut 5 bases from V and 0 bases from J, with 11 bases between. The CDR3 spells CASSTNPNSYEQYF. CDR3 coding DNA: TGTGCCAGCAGTACTAATCCTAACTCCTACGAGCAGTACTTC.

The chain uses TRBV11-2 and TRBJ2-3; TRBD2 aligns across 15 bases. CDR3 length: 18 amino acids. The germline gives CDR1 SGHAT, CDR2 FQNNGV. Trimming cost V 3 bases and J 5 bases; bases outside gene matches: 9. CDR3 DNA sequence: TGTGCCAGCAGCTTCGCCGGGACTAGCGGGAGGTGGGGAGATACGCAGTATTTT. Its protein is CASSFAGTSGRWGDTQYF.

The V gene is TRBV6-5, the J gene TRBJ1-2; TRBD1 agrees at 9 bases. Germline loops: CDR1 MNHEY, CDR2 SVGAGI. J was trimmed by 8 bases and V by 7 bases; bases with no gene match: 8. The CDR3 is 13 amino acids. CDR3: CASTLGQGWGYTF. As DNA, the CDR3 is TGTGCCAGCACCTTGGGACAGGGCTGGGGCTACACCTTC.

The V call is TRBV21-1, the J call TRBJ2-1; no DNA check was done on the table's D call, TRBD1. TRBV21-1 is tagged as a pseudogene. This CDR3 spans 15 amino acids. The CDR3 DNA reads TGTGCCAGCAGCAAAGAGCCGACACCGTACAATGAGCAGTTCTTC. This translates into CASSKEPTPYNEQFF.

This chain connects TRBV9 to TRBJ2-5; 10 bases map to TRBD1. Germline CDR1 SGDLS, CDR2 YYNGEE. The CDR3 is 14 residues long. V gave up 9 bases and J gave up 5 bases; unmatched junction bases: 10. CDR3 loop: CANLRQGAVETQYF. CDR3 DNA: TGTGCCAACCTTCGACAGGGGGCAGTGGAGACCCAGTACTTC.

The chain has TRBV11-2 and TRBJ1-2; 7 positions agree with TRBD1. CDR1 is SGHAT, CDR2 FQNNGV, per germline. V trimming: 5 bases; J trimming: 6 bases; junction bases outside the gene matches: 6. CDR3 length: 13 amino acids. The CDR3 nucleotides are TGTGCCAGCAGCCGAGGACAGGAAGATGGCTACACCTTC. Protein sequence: CASSRGQEDGYTF.

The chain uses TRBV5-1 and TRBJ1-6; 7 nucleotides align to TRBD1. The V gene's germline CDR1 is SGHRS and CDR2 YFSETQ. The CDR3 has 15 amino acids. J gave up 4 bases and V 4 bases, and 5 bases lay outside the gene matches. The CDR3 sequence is CASSQDRAYNSPLHF. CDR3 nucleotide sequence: TGCGCCAGCAGCCAAGACAGGGCGTATAATTCACCCCTCCACTTT.

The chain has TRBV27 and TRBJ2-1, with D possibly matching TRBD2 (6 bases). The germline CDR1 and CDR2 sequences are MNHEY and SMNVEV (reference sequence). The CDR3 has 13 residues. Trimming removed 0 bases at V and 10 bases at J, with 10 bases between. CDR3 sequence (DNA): TGTGCCAGCAGTTTATCGGAGGGTATCGAGCAGTTCTTC. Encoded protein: CASSLSEGIEQFF.

In nucleotides, the CDR3 is TGTGCCACCAGCCTCGGGAGTACCTACGAGCAGTACTTC. Translating it yields CATSLGSTYEQYF. This chain joins TRBV15 and TRBJ2-7, with a weak D call TRBD2 (6 bases). Germline CDR1 and CDR2: LNHNV and YYDKDF (reference sequence). Between the trimmed V and J ends, which lost 5 bases and 2 bases, there was a span of 10 bases. CDR3 length: 13 residues.

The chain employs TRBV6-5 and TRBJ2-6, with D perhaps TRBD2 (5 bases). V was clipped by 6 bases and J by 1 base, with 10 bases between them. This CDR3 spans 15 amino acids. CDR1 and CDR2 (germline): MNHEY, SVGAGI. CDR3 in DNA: TGTGCCAGCAGCTCCGGGGAATCTGGGGCCAACGTCCTGACTTTC. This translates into CASSSGESGANVLTF.

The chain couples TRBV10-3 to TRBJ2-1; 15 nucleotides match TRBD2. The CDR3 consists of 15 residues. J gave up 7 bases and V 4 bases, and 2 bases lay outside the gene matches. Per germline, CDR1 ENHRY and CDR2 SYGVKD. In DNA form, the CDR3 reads TGTGCCATCAGTGTGGGACTAGCGGGAGGTAATGAGCAGTTCTTC. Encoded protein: CAISVGLAGGNEQFF.

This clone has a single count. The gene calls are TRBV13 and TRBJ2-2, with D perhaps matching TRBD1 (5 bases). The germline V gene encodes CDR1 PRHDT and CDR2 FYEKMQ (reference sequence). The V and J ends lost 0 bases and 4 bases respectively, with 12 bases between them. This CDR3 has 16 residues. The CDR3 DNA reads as TGTGCCAGCAGCTTAGGCCTAGGGGCCACCACCGGGGAGCTGTTTTTT. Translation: CASSLGLGATTGELFF.

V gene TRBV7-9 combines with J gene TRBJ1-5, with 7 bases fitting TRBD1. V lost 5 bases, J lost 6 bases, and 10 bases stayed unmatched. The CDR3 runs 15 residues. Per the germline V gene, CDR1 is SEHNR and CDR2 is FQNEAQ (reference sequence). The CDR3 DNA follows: TGTGCCAGCAGCCGGACTACAGGGGAAATTCAGCCCCAGCATTTT. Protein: CASSRTTGEIQPQHF.

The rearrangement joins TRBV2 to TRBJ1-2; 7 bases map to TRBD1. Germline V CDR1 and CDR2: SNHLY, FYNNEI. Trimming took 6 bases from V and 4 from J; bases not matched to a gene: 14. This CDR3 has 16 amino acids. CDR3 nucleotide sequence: TGTGCCAGCAGCCCTCCGGGACAGATTTCCTTCTATGGCTACACCTTC. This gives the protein CASSPPGQISFYGYTF.

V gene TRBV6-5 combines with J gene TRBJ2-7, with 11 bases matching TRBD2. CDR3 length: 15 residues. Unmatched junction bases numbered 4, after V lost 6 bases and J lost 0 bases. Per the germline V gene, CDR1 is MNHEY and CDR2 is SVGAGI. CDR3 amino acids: CASRSGLAGSYEQYF. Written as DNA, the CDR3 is TGTGCCAGCAGATCCGGACTAGCGGGCTCCTACGAGCAGTACTTC.

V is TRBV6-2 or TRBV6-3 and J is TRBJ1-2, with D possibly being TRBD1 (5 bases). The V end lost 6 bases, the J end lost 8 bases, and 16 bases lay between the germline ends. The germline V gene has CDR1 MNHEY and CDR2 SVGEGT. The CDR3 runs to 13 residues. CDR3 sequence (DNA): TGTGCCAGCAGCATTTCAGGGAAAGGAGGCTACACCTTC. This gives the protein CASSISGKGGYTF.

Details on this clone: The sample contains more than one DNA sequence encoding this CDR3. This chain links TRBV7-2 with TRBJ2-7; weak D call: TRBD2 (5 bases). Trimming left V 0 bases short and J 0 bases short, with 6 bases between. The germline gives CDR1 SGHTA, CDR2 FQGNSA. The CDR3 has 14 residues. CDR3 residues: CASSLAGSSYEQYF. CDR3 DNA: TGTGCCAGCAGCTTAGCGGGGAGCTCCTACGAGCAGTACTTC.

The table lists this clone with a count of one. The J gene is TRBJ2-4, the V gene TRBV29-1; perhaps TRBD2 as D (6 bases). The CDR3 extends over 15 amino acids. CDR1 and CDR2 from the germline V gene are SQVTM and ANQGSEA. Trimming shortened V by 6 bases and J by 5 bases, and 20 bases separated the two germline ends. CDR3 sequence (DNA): TGCAGCGTCCCCATGGGGGGTCCCCGGGAAAACATTCAGTACTTC. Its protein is CSVPMGGPRENIQYF.

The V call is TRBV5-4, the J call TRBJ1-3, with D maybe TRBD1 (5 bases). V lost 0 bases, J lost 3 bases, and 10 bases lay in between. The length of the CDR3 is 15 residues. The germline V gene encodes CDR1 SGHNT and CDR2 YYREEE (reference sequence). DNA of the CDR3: TGTGCCAGCAGCTTGGGGGGGGGATTTGGAAACACCATATATTTT. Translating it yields CASSLGGGFGNTIYF.

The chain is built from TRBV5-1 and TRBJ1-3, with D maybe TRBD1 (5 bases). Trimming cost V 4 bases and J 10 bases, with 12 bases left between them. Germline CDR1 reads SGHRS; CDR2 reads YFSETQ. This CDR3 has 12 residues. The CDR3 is CASSLGGSTIYF. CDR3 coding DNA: TGCGCCAGCAGCCTCGGGGGGTCTACCATATATTTT.

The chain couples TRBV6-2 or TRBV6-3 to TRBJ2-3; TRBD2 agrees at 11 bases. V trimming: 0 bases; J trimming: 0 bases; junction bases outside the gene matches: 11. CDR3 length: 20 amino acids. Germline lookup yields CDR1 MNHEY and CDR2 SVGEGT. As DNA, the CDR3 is TGTGCCAGCAGTTACTCGACAACTAGCGGGAGAGGAGGGAGCACAGATACGCAGTATTTT. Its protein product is CASSYSTTSGRGGSTDTQYF.